This T cell receptor (beta chain) was captured in a study of blood T cell repertoires in COVID-19. The wider study: COVID-19 samples collected from the United States, Italy and Spain covered acute and convalescent phases.

The repertoire was sequenced with immunoSEQ multiplex PCR; TCRdb's copy has only in-frame clones and lacks some. In the table there are approximately 340,000 clones, about 86% of which are singletons. Germline CDR1 SGDLS, CDR2 YYNGEE. V was pared by 4 bases and J by 3 bases, with 14 bases between. There are 15 residues in the CDR3. What was sequenced was peripheral blood. This TCR came from a man aged 25-45 years with active or convalescent COVID-19. The chain joins TRBV9 to TRBJ1-3; TRBD1 might be the D (5 bases). The CDR3 protein is CASSPTGWGGNTIYF. CDR3 sequence (DNA): TGTGCCAGCAGCCCCACAGGTTGGGGTGGAAACACCATATATTTT.